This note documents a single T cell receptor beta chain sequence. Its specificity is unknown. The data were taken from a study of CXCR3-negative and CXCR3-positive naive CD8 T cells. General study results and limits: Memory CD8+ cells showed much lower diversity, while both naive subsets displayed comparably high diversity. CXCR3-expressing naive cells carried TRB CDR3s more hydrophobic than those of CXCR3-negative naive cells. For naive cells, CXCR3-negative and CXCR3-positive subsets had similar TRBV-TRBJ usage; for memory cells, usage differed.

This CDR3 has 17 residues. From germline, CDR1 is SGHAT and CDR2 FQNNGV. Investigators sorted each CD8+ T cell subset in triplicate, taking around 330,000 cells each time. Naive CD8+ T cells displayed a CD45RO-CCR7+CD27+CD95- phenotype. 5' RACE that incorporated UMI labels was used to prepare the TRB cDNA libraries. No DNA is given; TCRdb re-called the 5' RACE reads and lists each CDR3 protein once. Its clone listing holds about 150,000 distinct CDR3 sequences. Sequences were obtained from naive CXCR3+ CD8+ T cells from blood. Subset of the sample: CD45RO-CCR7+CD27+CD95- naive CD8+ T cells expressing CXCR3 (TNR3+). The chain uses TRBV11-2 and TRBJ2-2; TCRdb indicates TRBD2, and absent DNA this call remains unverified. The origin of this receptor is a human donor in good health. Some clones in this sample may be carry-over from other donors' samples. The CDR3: CASSLGRRTQTTGELFF.